Each of the 27 T cell receptor beta chains below was sequenced from the same sample in a study of blood T cell repertoires in COVID-19 (dated by TCRdb to the early 2020s). Library creation used the immunoSEQ multiplex PCR assay. Held by TCRdb, this immuneACCESS table contains in-frame sequences only and omits some clones. Under half of the omission traces to an unresolved V gene where checked; the cause of the rest is unknown. This sample has 150,000 to 160,000 clones in its table, and about 73% of those were observed once. The ten largest clonotypes hold about 1.8% of the sample. Sequenced input: peripheral blood. The receptors were gathered from a man of 80 years or more with acute or convalescent COVID-19.

CDR3 DNA sequence: TGTGCCACCAGCAGAGTGGGACAGGGGTTTGTTAATGAAAAACTGTTTTTT. Translating gives CATSRVGQGFVNEKLFF. V and J are TRBV15 and TRBJ1-4; 10 bases agree with TRBD1. There are 17 residues in the CDR3. After removal of 1 base from V and 4 bases from J, the junction contained 6 bases not matched to a gene. Germline V gene sequence: CDR1 LNHNV, CDR2 YYDKDF (reference sequence).

This clone was seen only once. This chain joins TRBV5-1 and TRBJ2-2; TRBD1 agrees at 9 bases. CDR3 size: 14 residues. Unmatched junction bases numbered 3, after V lost 3 bases and J lost 6 bases. Per germline, CDR1 SGHRS and CDR2 YFSETQ. CDR3 in amino acids: CASSSGQGPGELFF. The DNA for the CDR3 is TGCGCCAGCAGCTCGGGACAGGGCCCCGGGGAGCTGTTTTTT.

This clone was found once. The chain carries TRBV10-3 and TRBJ2-7; perhaps TRBD1 as D (6 bases). Trimming removed 4 bases at V and 0 bases at J, with 10 bases between. Germline CDR1 and CDR2: ENHRY and SYGVKD. The CDR3 runs 14 residues. CDR3 nucleotide sequence: TGTGCCATCAGTGGCAGCAGGGGCTCCTACGAGCAGTACTTC. Its protein is CAISGSRGSYEQYF.

The chain carries TRBV28 and TRBJ2-1; 13 bases are a match to TRBD2. CDR1 and CDR2 (germline): MDHEN, SYDVKM. The V gene end was trimmed by 8 bases and the J gene end by 11 bases; junction bases not matched to a gene: 12. The CDR3 is 15 residues long. The CDR3 nucleotides read TGTGCCAGCGACACTAGCGGGGGGGGATTGCGGCAGCAGTTCTTC. Its translation is CASDTSGGGLRQQFF.

In this sample, this clone turned up once. The V and J genes are TRBV7-2 and TRBJ1-1; D ambiguous. This CDR3 region has 14 residues. Trimming cost V 3 bases and J 1 base, with 9 bases left between them. CDR1 SGHTA and CDR2 FQGNSA come from the germline V gene. The CDR3 spells CASSLHPRNTEAFF. The CDR3 DNA follows: TGTGCCAGCAGCTTGCACCCGCGGAACACTGAAGCTTTCTTT.

The chain employs TRBV28 and TRBJ2-5, with 11 bases identical to TRBD1. J lost 2 bases, V lost 4 bases, and 3 bases had no gene match. This CDR3 region has 15 residues. CDR1 is MDHEN and CDR2 is SYDVKM in the germline V gene. The CDR3 DNA sequence: TGTGCCAGCAGTTCGGGACAGGGGGTGCAAGAGACCCAGTACTTC. This gives the protein CASSSGQGVQETQYF.

The gene calls are TRBV5-1 and TRBJ2-1; tentatively, D is TRBD2 (6 bases). Trimming removed 4 bases at V and 5 bases at J, with 19 bases between. The CDR3 runs 16 residues. Germline V gene lookup returns CDR1 SGHRS and CDR2 YFSETQ. The CDR3 nucleotides are TGCGCCAGCAGCCTGGGGGGTCCAGGGTCTGACAATGAGCAGTTCTTC. Its translation is CASSLGGPGSDNEQFF. The full variable domain, rest sourced from reference TRBV5-1 and TRBJ2-1, is KAGVTQTPRYLIKTRGQQVTLSCSPISGHRSVSWYQQTPGQGLQFLFEYFSETQRNKGNFPGRFSGRQFSNSRSEMNVSTLELGDSALYLCASSLGGPGSDNEQFFGPGTRLTVL.

The chain carries TRBV18 and TRBJ2-7; 7 nucleotides match TRBD1. V lost 5 bases and J lost 7; bases outside the gene matches: 5. The CDR3 length is 12 residues. Per the germline V gene, CDR1 is KGHSH and CDR2 is LQKENI. The CDR3 sequence: CASSSTGEEQYV. CDR3 DNA: TGTGCCAGCTCATCCACAGGGGAAGAGCAGTACGTC.

This clone occurred a few times. This chain joins TRBV11-2 and TRBJ1-4; maybe TRBD1 (6 bases). This CDR3 region has 15 residues. CDR1 is SGHAT, CDR2 FQNNGV, per germline. The V gene lost 3 bases and the J gene lost 4 bases, with 12 bases spanning the gap. CDR3 nucleotides: TGTGCCAGCAGCTTTTGGGGGGGCTTTAATGAAAAACTGTTTTTT. Its protein is CASSFWGGFNEKLFF.

The chain couples TRBV11-2 to TRBJ2-1, with 8 bases matching TRBD1. CDR3 length: 15 amino acids. V lost 2 bases to trimming and J lost 0 bases; unmatched junction nucleotides: 0. Germline values: CDR1 SGHAT, CDR2 FQNNGV. The CDR3 loop reads CASSLQGASYNEQFF. The CDR3 coding sequence is TGTGCCAGCAGCTTACAGGGGGCCTCCTACAATGAGCAGTTCTTC.

This clone was counted a few times. The rearrangement links TRBV6-6 to TRBJ2-7, with 11 bases that match TRBD1. The junction had 6 bases not matched to a gene; V was cut back by 2 bases and J by 6 bases. There are 15 residues in the CDR3. Germline CDR1 MNHNY, CDR2 SVGAGI (reference sequence). CDR3 DNA sequence: TGTGCCAGCAGTTACAGGGGACAGGGGGTAGGCGAGCAGTACGTC. Its protein is CASSYRGQGVGEQYV.

This clone was seen a few times. This chain connects TRBV7-6 to TRBJ1-4; a weak D match, TRBD1 (5 bases). Germline CDR1 SGHVS, CDR2 FNYEAQ. The CDR3 is 15 residues long. Trimming shortened V by 5 bases and J by 0 bases, and 10 bases separated the two germline ends. The CDR3 nucleotides read TGTGCCAGCAGCCCAGGGACTTCAACTAATGAAAAACTGTTTTTT. As protein: CASSPGTSTNEKLFF.

The CDR3 nucleotides read TGTGCCAGCAGTACCGACAGGGGGCAGGACGGCTACACCTTC. Its protein product is CASSTDRGQDGYTF. V is TRBV4-2 and J is TRBJ1-2; TRBD1 matches 10 bases. There are 14 residues in the CDR3. Germline CDR1 reads LGHNA; CDR2 reads YNFKEQ. Losses at the gene ends were 6 bases for V and 8 bases for J; bases not matched to a gene: 9.

The chain carries TRBV6-6 and TRBJ2-1, with 10 positions matching TRBD1. The CDR3 covers 15 residues. J was trimmed by 9 bases and V by 6 bases; bases with no gene match: 11. CDR1 is MNHNY and CDR2 is SVGAGI in the germline V gene (reference sequence). The CDR3 coding sequence is TGTGCCAGCAGCATACCCGGGACAGGGGTCCCTGAGCAGTTCTTC. Translating it yields CASSIPGTGVPEQFF.

The rearrangement joins TRBV29-1 to TRBJ2-3; 9 nucleotides match TRBD2. CDR3 length equals 13 residues. Germline loops: CDR1 SQVTM, CDR2 ANQGSEA. The V gene end was trimmed by 8 bases and the J gene end by 6 bases; junction bases not matched to a gene: 9. Here the CDR3 reads CSLSGLASDTQYF. The CDR3 DNA reads TGCAGCCTATCGGGACTAGCATCGGATACGCAGTATTTT.

This chain links TRBV6-4 with TRBJ2-1, with 9 bases fitting TRBD1. The CDR3 consists of 15 residues. Germline loops: CDR1 MRHNA, CDR2 SNTAGT. Trimming took 1 base from V and 6 from J; bases not matched to a gene: 4. The CDR3 sequence is CASSDWDRDPNEQFF. The CDR3 coding sequence is TGTGCCAGCAGTGACTGGGACAGGGACCCCAATGAGCAGTTCTTC.

The chain employs TRBV6-2 or TRBV6-3 and TRBJ2-1, with TRBD1 matching over 9 bases. Germline loops: CDR1 MNHEY, CDR2 SVGEGT. The CDR3 covers 14 residues. With 6 bases clipped from V and 6 bases from J, the junction kept 6 bases outside the gene matches. CDR3 sequence (DNA): TGTGCCAGCAGCGAAAACAGGGGGCGCAATGAGCAGTTCTTC. This encodes CASSENRGRNEQFF.

This clone has just one count. The gene calls are TRBV27 and TRBJ2-7, with D tentatively TRBD1 (5 bases). Germline CDR1 MNHEY, CDR2 SMNVEV (reference sequence). CDR3 length: 10 residues. V lost 8 bases to trimming and J lost 7 bases, with 9 bases between them. The CDR3 DNA sequence: TGTGCCAGCGGTCCAGGGGAGCAGTACTTC. It specifies CASGPGEQYF.

The chain joins TRBV5-1 to TRBJ2-5, with 10 bases that match TRBD2. The V and J ends lost 5 bases and 2 bases, in that order; junction bases with no gene match: 9. CDR3 length equals 16 residues. Germline CDR1 reads SGHRS; CDR2 reads YFSETQ. The CDR3 region is CASSRAGGLGQETQYF. CDR3 nucleotides: TGCGCCAGCAGTCGAGCGGGGGGGCTGGGTCAAGAGACCCAGTACTTC.

This clone was recorded a few times. The CDR3 DNA sequence: TGCGCCAGCAGCTTGAGGGGGTCGGACAGATACACAGATACGCAGTATTTT. This codes for CASSLRGSDRYTDTQYF. The chain is built from TRBV5-1 and TRBJ2-3, with D possibly TRBD1 on 6 matching bases. Germline V gives CDR1 SGHRS, CDR2 YFSETQ. V was cut by 1 base and J by 2 bases, with 17 bases left in between. CDR3 size: 17 residues.

In regard to this clone: Other DNA variants within this sample encode the same CDR3. This chain links TRBV14 with TRBJ2-5; no definite D call. This CDR3 spans 13 amino acids. From germline, CDR1 is SGHDN and CDR2 FVKESK. Between the trimmed V and J ends, which lost 1 base and 5 bases, there was a span of 8 bases. DNA of the CDR3: TGTGCCAGCAGCCAAGTAGGCAGGGAGACCCAGTACTTC. Translating gives CASSQVGRETQYF.

This clone was recorded a few times. The J gene is TRBJ2-5, the V gene TRBV5-1; possible D gene TRBD1, 5 bases. The CDR3 length is 12 residues. Germline V gene lookup returns CDR1 SGHRS and CDR2 YFSETQ. V lost 0 bases and J lost 5, with 5 bases in between. CDR3 sequence reads: CASSLDRETQYF. The CDR3 DNA reads as TGCGCCAGCAGCTTGGACAGGGAGACCCAGTACTTC.

This clone is a singleton in its sample. This sequence joins TRBV19 and TRBJ1-1; 11 positions match TRBD1. Trimming removed 5 bases from V and 4 bases from J; junction bases left unmatched: 12. From germline, CDR1 is LNHDA and CDR2 SQIVND (reference sequence). This CDR3 comprises 17 residues. The CDR3 DNA is TGTGCCAGTAGTGGGGACAGGGGGGTTGTTCTAGTCACTGAAGCTTTCTTT. Translated: CASSGDRGVVLVTEAFF.

This clone was seen a handful of times. This chain joins TRBV24-1 and TRBJ2-2; TRBD1 aligns across 7 bases. J was trimmed by 1 base and V by 2 bases; bases with no gene match: 3. This CDR3 has 16 residues. Germline V gene lookup returns CDR1 KGHDR and CDR2 SFDVKD. CDR3 nucleotides: TGTGCCACCAGTGATTACACAGGGGAGAACACCGGGGAGCTGTTTTTT. It encodes CATSDYTGENTGELFF.

The chain has TRBV6-2 or TRBV6-3 and TRBJ2-7; D uncertain. The ends were cut back, 4 bases at V and 0 bases at J, with 13 bases in the middle. CDR3 size: 15 residues. Germline CDR1 MNHEY, CDR2 SVGEGT. The CDR3 bases are TGTGCCAGCAGTTCTGGTGCGGCAAACTCCTACGAGCAGTACGTC. Encoded protein: CASSSGAANSYEQYV.

V usage is TRBV7-9 and J usage is TRBJ1-3; a weak D match, TRBD1 (6 bases). This CDR3 has 15 amino acids. CDR1 SEHNR and CDR2 FQNEAQ come from the germline V gene (reference sequence). Trimming shortened V by 5 bases and J by 0 bases, and 11 bases separated the two germline ends. This CDR3 is CASSKGHSSGNTIYF. The CDR3, as DNA: TGTGCCAGCAGCAAGGGACATTCCTCTGGAAACACCATATATTTT.

This CDR3 reads CASSVLASKNIQYF. For the CDR3, the DNA is TGTGCCAGCAGTGTCTTAGCCAGTAAAAACATTCAGTACTTC. This chain joins TRBV2 and TRBJ2-4; D not certain. V was shortened by 4 bases and J by 4 bases, with 11 bases between the two germline ends. Germline-derived CDR1 and CDR2 are SNHLY and FYNNEI. The CDR3 is made up of 14 amino acids.